Given below is one TCR beta chain in context. Its antigen is as yet unknown. PCR primers comprised 60 Vbeta and 13 Jbeta primers. Here immunoSEQ multiplex PCR was the method, and the copy in TCRdb shows in-frame clones only, minus some. The data show some 190,000 clones, about four fifths seen once. This entry comes from a study of cytomegalovirus exposure and HLA in healthy donors. For the study at large: T cells numbering about 200 million yielded some 110 million unique TCR beta sequences in an earlier analysis. Regarding the study as a whole: Most of the CMV-associated TCR beta chains (in a later analysis) appeared to be HLA-restricted. Sequencing artifact likely explains a cluster of highly shared sequence variants. Later analysis associated a missense DCLRE1C variant with TCR beta V- and J-gene trimming.

V lost 2 bases and J lost 1; bases outside the gene matches: 6. The CDR3 is made up of 16 amino acids. Germline assignment: CDR1 MNHEY and CDR2 SMNVEV (reference sequence). Sequenced sample: PBMCs. This sequence joins TRBV27 and TRBJ2-3; 7 bases match TRBD1. This clonotype was obtained from a woman in her thirties in good health and CMV-seronegative. Written as DNA, the CDR3 is TGTGCCAGCAGTTTAAATAGGGGGCGGGGCACAGATACGCAGTATTTT. This gives the protein CASSLNRGRGTDTQYF.